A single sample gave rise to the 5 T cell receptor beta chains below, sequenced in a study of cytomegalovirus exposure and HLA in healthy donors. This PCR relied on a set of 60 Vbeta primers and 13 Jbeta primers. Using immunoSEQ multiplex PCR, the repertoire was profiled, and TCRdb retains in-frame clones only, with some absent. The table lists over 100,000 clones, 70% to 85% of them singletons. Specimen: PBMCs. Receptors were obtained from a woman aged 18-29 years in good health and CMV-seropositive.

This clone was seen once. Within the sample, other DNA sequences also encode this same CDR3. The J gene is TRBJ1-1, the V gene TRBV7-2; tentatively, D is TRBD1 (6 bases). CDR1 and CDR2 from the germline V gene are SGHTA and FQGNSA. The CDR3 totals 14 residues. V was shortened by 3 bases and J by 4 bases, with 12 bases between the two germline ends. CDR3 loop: CASSFTGRGTEAFF. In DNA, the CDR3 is TGTGCCAGCAGCTTCACAGGGAGGGGCACTGAAGCTTTCTTT.

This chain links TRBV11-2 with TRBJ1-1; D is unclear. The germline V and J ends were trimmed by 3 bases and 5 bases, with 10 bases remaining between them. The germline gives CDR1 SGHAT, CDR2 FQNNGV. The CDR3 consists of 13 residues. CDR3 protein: CASSLKGGTEAFF. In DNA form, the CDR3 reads TGTGCCAGCAGCTTGAAGGGCGGGACTGAAGCTTTCTTT.

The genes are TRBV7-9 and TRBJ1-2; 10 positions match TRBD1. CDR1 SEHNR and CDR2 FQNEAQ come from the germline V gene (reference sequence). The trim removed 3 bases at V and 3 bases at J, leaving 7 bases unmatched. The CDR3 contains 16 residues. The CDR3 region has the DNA TGTGCCAGCAGCTTCGCGGGACAGGGGTATGACTATGGCTACACCTTC. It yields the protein CASSFAGQGYDYGYTF.

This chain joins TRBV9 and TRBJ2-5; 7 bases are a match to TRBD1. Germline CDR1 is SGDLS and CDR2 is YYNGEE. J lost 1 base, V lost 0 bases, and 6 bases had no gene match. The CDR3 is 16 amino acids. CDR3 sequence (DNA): TGTGCCAGCAGCGTAGCTACGGGACAGCCCCAAGAGACCCAGTACTTC. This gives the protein CASSVATGQPQETQYF.

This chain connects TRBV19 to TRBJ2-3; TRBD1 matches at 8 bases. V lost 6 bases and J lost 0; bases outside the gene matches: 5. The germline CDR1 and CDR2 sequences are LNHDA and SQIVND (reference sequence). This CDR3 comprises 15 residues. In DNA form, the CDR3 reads TGTGCCAGTAGATCCCAGGGGGCTAGCACAGATACGCAGTATTTT. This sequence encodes CASRSQGASTDTQYF.